A single sample is the source of the 9 T cell receptor beta chains below, sequenced in a study of T-cell reconstitution after alpha-beta-depleted transplantation in children. For TCRbeta, the library was prepared with unique molecular identifiers. TCRdb re-analysed the PCR reads in MiXCR, keeping a single row per CDR3 protein. The sample has about 830,000 distinct CDR3 sequences, less than 20% seen once; the top ten hold just under 5%. The specimen comprised PBMCs, mostly from graft donor cells, sampled 360 days after TCRalphabeta/CD19-depleted stem cell transplant. The source is a male patient between 5 and 17 years old who had a stem cell transplant for acute lymphoblastic leukemia, so the T cells may come from the graft donor.

As regards this clonotype: This is likely a read error, given that the CDR3 carries no conserved phenylalanine or tryptophan at its end. This chain joins TRBV12-5 and TRBJ2-7; tentative D call: TRBD1 (5 bases). Trimming left V 4 bases short and J 2 bases short, with 12 bases between. The length of the CDR3 is 14 residues. The germline V gene encodes CDR1 LGHNT and CDR2 FRNRAP. The CDR3 is CASGSATGTYEQYS. CDR3 bases: TGTGCTAGTGGTTCCGCAACAGGCACCTACGAGCAGTACTCC.

This clonotype was detected only a few times. The chain has TRBV11-2 and TRBJ1-6, with D possibly TRBD1 on 6 matching bases. V was shortened by 1 base and J by 10 bases, with 14 bases between the two germline ends. CDR1 SGHAT and CDR2 FQNNGV come from the germline V gene. There are 15 residues in the CDR3. The CDR3 loop reads CASSLVTGRWSPLHF. CDR3 nucleotides: TGTGCCAGCAGCTTAGTTACAGGGAGGTGGTCACCCCTCCACTTT.

This clonotype was seen at least ten times. The chain employs TRBV5-1 and TRBJ2-7; unclear D gene. This CDR3 comprises 12 residues. The germline V gene encodes CDR1 SGHRS and CDR2 YFSETQ. Trimming left V 4 bases short and J 7 bases short, with 12 bases between. The CDR3 loop is CASSPGRPEQYF. The CDR3 nucleotides are TGCGCCAGCAGCCCCGGAAGGCCTGAGCAGTACTTC.

The chain is built from TRBV5-1 and TRBJ2-2; 9 bases are a match to TRBD1. V lost 5 bases and J lost 3; bases outside the gene matches: 11. The CDR3 contains 17 residues. The germline CDR1 and CDR2 sequences are SGHRS and YFSETQ. In DNA, the CDR3 is TGCGCCAGCAGACCTCCACGACAGGGGGGCGACACCGGGGAGCTGTTTTTT. Translation: CASRPPRQGGDTGELFF. Drawing the rest from reference TRBV5-1 and TRBJ2-2, the complete variable domain is KAGVTQTPRYLIKTRGQQVTLSCSPISGHRSVSWYQQTPGQGLQFLFEYFSETQRNKGNFPGRFSGRQFSNSRSEMNVSTLELGDSALYLCASRPPRQGGDTGELFFGEGSRLTVL.

This clonotype was found a few times. The chain is built from TRBV12-3 or TRBV12-4 and TRBJ1-2; no clear D gene. V was clipped by 3 bases and J by 2 bases, with 7 bases between them. CDR3 length: 13 residues. CDR3: CASSFAANYGYTF. The CDR3 nucleotides are TGTGCCAGCAGTTTTGCTGCGAACTATGGCTACACCTTC.

This clonotype was observed a few times. V usage is TRBV5-1 and J usage is TRBJ2-1; 7 bases are shared with TRBD2. V lost 2 bases, J lost 7 bases, and 15 bases stayed unmatched. The CDR3 has 17 residues. Germline CDR1 is SGHRS and CDR2 is YFSETQ. Here the CDR3 reads CASSFLGGDYSGNEQFF. CDR3 nucleotide sequence: TGCGCCAGCAGCTTCCTCGGGGGAGATTATAGCGGGAATGAGCAGTTCTTC. Full variable domain (missing parts from reference TRBV5-1 and TRBJ2-1): KAGVTQTPRYLIKTRGQQVTLSCSPISGHRSVSWYQQTPGQGLQFLFEYFSETQRNKGNFPGRFSGRQFSNSRSEMNVSTLELGDSALYLCASSFLGGDYSGNEQFFGPGTRLTVL.

This clonotype was seen ten or more times. The CDR3 bases are TGTGCCAGCAGTTACTCGAGGAAGGGGTGGAATTCACCCCTCCACTTT. The encoded protein is CASSYSRKGWNSPLHF. The J gene is TRBJ1-6, the V gene TRBV6-5, with D possibly being TRBD1 (5 bases). The CDR3 extends over 16 amino acids. Trimming pared 0 bases from V and 7 bases from J, leaving 13 bases between. CDR1 MNHEY and CDR2 SVGAGI come from the germline V gene.

A few counts support this clonotype. The chain recombines TRBV7-9 with TRBJ2-7, with 10 bases lining up with TRBD1. V was clipped by 5 bases and J by 5 bases; unmatched bases: 12. The CDR3 is 16 amino acids. The germline V gene has CDR1 SEHNR and CDR2 FQNEAQ (reference sequence). Here the CDR3 reads CASSSGGTGVVHEQYF. The CDR3 bases are TGTGCCAGCAGCAGCGGAGGGACAGGGGTTGTCCACGAGCAGTACTTC.

The chain joins TRBV7-7 to TRBJ2-3, with no clear D. CDR1 is SSHAT and CDR2 is FNYEAQ in the germline V gene (reference sequence). The CDR3 spans 15 residues. Trimming took off 5 bases at V and 0 bases at J, with 12 bases between the two ends. The CDR3 coding sequence is TGTGCCAGCAGCCGAGTACCCGGAAGCACAGATACGCAGTATTTT. Protein sequence: CASSRVPGSTDTQYF. Using reference TRBV7-7 and TRBJ2-3 for the parts outside the CDR3, the full variable domain is GAGVSQSPRYKVTKRGQDVTLRCDPISSHATLYWYQQALGQGPEFLTYFNYEAQPDKSGLPSDRFSAERPEGSISTLTIQRTEQRDSAMYRCASSRVPGSTDTQYFGPGTRLTVL.